A selection of T cell receptor beta chains follows, all from one sample in a study of T-cell reconstitution after alpha-beta-depleted transplantation in children. TCRdb called the PCR reads again in MiXCR, with one record for every CDR3 protein. The profile covers some 200,000 distinct CDR3 sequences, with 5% to 6.5% appearing a single time and roughly 4.7% taken by the ten largest. The sample was PBMCs, taken before TCRalphabeta/CD19-depleted stem cell transplant. Receptor source: a girl under three years old with combined immunodeficiency, due to receive a stem cell transplant. Each CDR3 is given with its conserved first and last residue. The D gene is left open where the match is weak. Clone sizes are given selectively: once, few, many, or a class where the clone is expanded.

V gene,CDR3 length,D gene,J gene,clone size,CDR3 protein,CDR3 DNA
TRBV4-1,14,NA,TRBJ2-7,many,CASSQAQDPYEQYF,TGCGCCAGCAGCCAAGCTCAGGATCCCTACGAGCAGTACTTC
TRBV4-2,15,NA,TRBJ2-1,many,CASSQDRAGYNEQFF,TGTGCCAGCAGCCAAGATAGGGCAGGATACAATGAGCAGTTCTTC
TRBV20-1,16,TRBD2,TRBJ2-1,many,CSATSGLEGSYNEQFF,TGCAGTGCTACCTCGGGACTAGAGGGCTCCTACAATGAGCAGTTCTTC
TRBV20-1,16,TRBD2,TRBJ2-7,many,CSARASLAGGPYEQYF,TGCAGTGCTAGGGCAAGTCTAGCGGGAGGGCCTTACGAGCAGTACTTC
TRBV5-1,17,TRBD1,TRBJ1-2,NA,CASSPHGGQGANYGYTF,TGCGCCAGCAGCCCCCATGGCGGACAGGGGGCTAACTATGGCTACACCTTC
TRBV11-3,20,TRBD2,TRBJ2-3,many,CASSLVGGLLTGGSTDTQYF,TGTGCCAGCAGCTTAGTTGGGGGCCTTTTGACGGGGGGGAGCACAGATACGCAGTATTTT
TRBV7-2,17,TRBD2,TRBJ2-3,many,CASSSTPGLAKTDTQYF,TGTGCCAGCAGCTCCACCCCGGGACTAGCGAAGACAGATACGCAGTATTTT
TRBV20-1,13,NA,TRBJ1-2,many,CSAREAGEFGYTF,TGCAGTGCTAGAGAGGCAGGGGAGTTTGGCTACACCTTC
TRBV7-2,17,NA,TRBJ2-1,few,CASSLVLIVYSYNEQFF,TGTGCCAGCAGCTTAGTGTTGATAGTCTACTCCTACAATGAGCAGTTCTTC
TRBV12-2,12,NA,TRBJ2-7,NA,CADGTYSYEQYF,TGTGCGGACGGGACATACTCCTACGAGCAGTACTTC
TRBV29-1,14,TRBD2,TRBJ2-2,many,CSVEAGGHAGELFF,TGCAGCGTTGAGGCGGGGGGCCACGCCGGGGAGCTGTTTTTT
TRBV29-1,15,NA,TRBJ2-7,many,CSVEDIGGLPYEQYF,TGCAGCGTTGAAGATATTGGGGGGCTGCCCTACGAGCAGTACTTC
TRBV28,17,NA,TRBJ1-2,many,CASSSPGQPWTNYGYTF,TGTGCCAGCAGTTCACCGGGACAACCTTGGACTAACTATGGCTACACCTTC
TRBV7-9,12,NA,TRBJ2-7,many,CASSLATGEQYF,TGTGCCAGCAGCTTAGCGACGGGAGAGCAGTACTTC
TRBV3-1,17,TRBD2,TRBJ2-3,many,CASSQGLAGGFTDTQYF,TGTGCCAGCAGCCAAGGACTAGCGGGAGGCTTCACAGATACGCAGTATTTT
TRBV12-3/TRBV12-4,14,TRBD1,TRBJ1-1,many,CASRGTGLETEAFF,TGTGCCAGCAGGGGGACAGGTTTGGAGACTGAAGCTTTCTTT
TRBV7-6,16,TRBD2,TRBJ2-7,many,CASSSAPGLANYEQYF,TGTGCCAGCAGCTCCGCCCCGGGACTAGCGAACTACGAGCAGTACTTC
TRBV15,13,NA,TRBJ2-3,many,CATTGRFTDTQYF,TGTGCCACTACGGGACGGTTTACAGATACGCAGTATTTT
TRBV12-3/TRBV12-4,13,NA,TRBJ1-1,many,CASSLGATTEAFF,TGTGCCAGCAGTTTAGGCGCCACCACTGAAGCTTTCTTT
TRBV20-1,15,TRBD1,TRBJ1-4,many,CSARDRRTGGGKLFF,TGCAGTGCTAGAGATCGAAGGACAGGGGGCGGAAAACTGTTTTTT
TRBV27,16,TRBD2,TRBJ2-3,many,CASRRLAGTYTDTQYF,TGTGCCAGCAGACGACTAGCGGGAACCTACACAGATACGCAGTATTTT
TRBV20-1,16,TRBD2,TRBJ2-3,many,CSAHTGLADSTDTQYF,TGCAGTGCCCATACTGGACTAGCGGACTCCACAGATACGCAGTATTTT
TRBV29-1,14,TRBD2,TRBJ2-1,many,CSAPRDYPPNEQFF,TGCAGCGCGCCCCGGGACTATCCCCCCAATGAGCAGTTCTTC
TRBV5-6,14,NA,TRBJ2-2,many,CASSLRQNTGELFF,TGTGCCAGCAGCTTGAGACAGAACACCGGGGAGCTGTTTTTT
TRBV4-3,15,NA,TRBJ1-1,many,CASSQVKGGDTEAFF,TGCGCCAGCAGCCAAGTCAAGGGAGGCGACACTGAAGCTTTCTTT
TRBV11-1,18,NA,TRBJ2-6,few,CASRSALGPLGGANVLTF,TGTGCCAGCAGATCCGCGTTGGGGCCCCTGGGAGGGGCCAACGTCCTGACTTTC
TRBV6-2/TRBV6-3,19,TRBD1,TRBJ2-6,many,CASSYIRQGAISGANVLTF,TGTGCCAGCAGTTACATAAGGCAGGGGGCCATCTCTGGGGCCAACGTCCTGACTTTC
TRBV12-3/TRBV12-4,15,TRBD1,TRBJ1-3,many,CASSTGGPSGNTIYF,TGTGCCAGCAGTACAGGGGGCCCCTCTGGAAACACCATATATTTT
TRBV12-3/TRBV12-4,17,NA,TRBJ1-2,NA,CASSPEGLAVWQNGYTF,TGTGCCAGCAGTCCCGAGGGGCTTGCGGTGTGGCAGAATGGCTACACCTTC
TRBV20-1,14,TRBD2,TRBJ2-3,NA,CSASGAGETGTQYF,TGCAGTGCTAGCGGGGCGGGGGAAACCGGTACGCAGTATTTT